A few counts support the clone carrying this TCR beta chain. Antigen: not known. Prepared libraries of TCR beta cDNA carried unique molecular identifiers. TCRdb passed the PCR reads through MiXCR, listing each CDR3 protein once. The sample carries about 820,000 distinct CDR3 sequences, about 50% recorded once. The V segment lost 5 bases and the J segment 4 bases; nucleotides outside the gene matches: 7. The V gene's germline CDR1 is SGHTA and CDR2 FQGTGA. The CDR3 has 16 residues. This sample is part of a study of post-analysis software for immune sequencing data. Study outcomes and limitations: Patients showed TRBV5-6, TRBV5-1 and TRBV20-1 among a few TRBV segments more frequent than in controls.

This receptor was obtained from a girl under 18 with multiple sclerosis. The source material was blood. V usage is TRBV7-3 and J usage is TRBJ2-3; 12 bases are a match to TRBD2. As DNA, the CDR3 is TGTGCCAGCAGCCCGCGACTAGCGGGGGTAGCAGATACGCAGTATTTT. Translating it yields CASSPRLAGVADTQYF.